This TCR beta chain comes out of a study of T-cell memory formation after mild COVID-19. Study-wide points: Most CD4+ clones that shrank were in CM and EM, while CD8+ ones turned up in EMRA. Clones that contracted from day 15 to 85 had balanced CD4/CD8; later expanders were CD4+ biased. SARS-CoV-2 specificity of second-wave clones peaking day 37 was unconfirmed.

As concerns this clonotype: The antigen remains undetermined.

Germline-derived CDR1 and CDR2 are SGHRS and YFSETQ. Losses at the gene ends were 5 bases for V and 4 bases for J; bases not matched to a gene: 9. CDR3 length: 15 amino acids. Using constant-segment primers, 5'RACE produced TCR alpha and TCR beta cDNA libraries carrying sample barcodes and UMIs. TCRdb re-called the 5' RACE reads through MiXCR, storing one row per CDR3 protein. The sample has some 290,000 distinct CDR3 sequences; 15% to 20% are singletons. Sequencing was done on a sample of PBMCs or a T cell subset sorted from them (not recorded which). The rearrangement links TRBV5-1 to TRBJ2-1, with 7 positions matching TRBD1. This clonotype originated in a man between 18 and 29 years old who had mild COVID-19 (a few samples of this study predate the infection). Cell type and time point are not known. CDR3 coding DNA: TGCGCCAGCAGGGGGGAACAGGGGTTATACAATGAGCAGTTCTTC. Protein: CASRGEQGLYNEQFF. Filled out from reference TRBV5-1 and TRBJ2-1, the complete variable domain reads KAGVTQTPRYLIKTRGQQVTLSCSPISGHRSVSWYQQTPGQGLQFLFEYFSETQRNKGNFPGRFSGRQFSNSRSEMNVSTLELGDSALYLCASRGEQGLYNEQFFGPGTRLTVL.